This entry is about one T cell receptor beta chain. The record originates from a study of blood T cell repertoires in COVID-19. The overall study: Both acute and convalescent COVID-19 samples were obtained from the United States, Italy and Spain.

Produced via immunoSEQ multiplex PCR; TCRdb's table is partial and in-frame only. The sample lists 50,000 to 80,000 clones, 70% to 85% occurring once. The CDR3 sequence is 15 residues long. V lost 0 bases to trimming and J lost 14 bases, with 18 bases between them. Germline CDR1 reads SGHTS; CDR2 reads YDEGEE. This receptor was identified in a woman aged 55-75 years with acute or convalescent COVID-19. The specimen sequenced was peripheral blood. The chain uses TRBV5-8 and TRBJ1-6; D gene uncertain. The CDR3 here is CASSLELGDQSTLHF. Here the CDR3 DNA reads TGTGCCAGCAGCTTGGAACTCGGTGATCAATCGACCCTCCACTTT.